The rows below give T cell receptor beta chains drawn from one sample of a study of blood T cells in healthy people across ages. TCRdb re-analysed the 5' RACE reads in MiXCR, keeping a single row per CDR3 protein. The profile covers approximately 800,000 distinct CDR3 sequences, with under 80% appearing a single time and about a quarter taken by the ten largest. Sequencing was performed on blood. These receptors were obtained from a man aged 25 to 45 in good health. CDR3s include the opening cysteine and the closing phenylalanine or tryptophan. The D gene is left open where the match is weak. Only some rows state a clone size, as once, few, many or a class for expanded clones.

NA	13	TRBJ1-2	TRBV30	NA	TGTGCCTGGAAAGATTACAGGGACTATGGCTACACCTTC	CAWKDYRDYGYTF
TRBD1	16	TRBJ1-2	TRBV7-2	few	TGTGCCAGCAGCTTAACCTCTGGACAGGGGGCAGCGGGCTACACCTTC	CASSLTSGQGAAGYTF
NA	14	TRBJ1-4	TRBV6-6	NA	TGTGCCAGCCTTGGGGCAGCAACTAATGAAAAACTGTTTTTT	CASLGAATNEKLFF
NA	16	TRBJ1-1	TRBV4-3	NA	TGCGCCAGCAGCCAAGATTGGGACATCCTGAACACTGAAGCTTTCTTT	CASSQDWDILNTEAFF
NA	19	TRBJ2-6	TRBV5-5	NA	TGTGCCAGCAGCTTGCAATGGGCGGGACTGAGCTCTGGGGCCAACGTCCTGACTTTC	CASSLQWAGLSSGANVLTF
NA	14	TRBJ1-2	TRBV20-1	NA	TGCAGTGCTAGAGATAAGCCGGACAAATTTGGCTACACCTTC	CSARDKPDKFGYTF
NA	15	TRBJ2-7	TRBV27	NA	TGTGCCAGCAGTTCCCCCCGGATGAGCTCCTACGAGCAGTACTTC	CASSSPRMSSYEQYF
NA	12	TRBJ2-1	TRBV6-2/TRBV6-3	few	TGTGCCAGCAGTTACTCCCACAATGAGCAGTTCTTC	CASSYSHNEQFF
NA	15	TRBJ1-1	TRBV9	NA	TGTGCCAGCAGCGTAGACTGGGGCAGCTCCACTGAAGCTTTCTTT	CASSVDWGSSTEAFF
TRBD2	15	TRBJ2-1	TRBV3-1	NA	TGTGCCAGCAACGGGGGACTAGCGGACTACAATGAGCAGTTCTTC	CASNGGLADYNEQFF
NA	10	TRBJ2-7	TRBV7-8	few	TGTGCCAGCAAACGGTCCGAGCAGTACTTC	CASKRSEQYF
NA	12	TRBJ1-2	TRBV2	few	TGTGAGATCGACAGGAAACGATTTGGCTACACCTTC	CEIDRKRFGYTF
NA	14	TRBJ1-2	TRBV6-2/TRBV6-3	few	TGTGCCAGCAGCCTCCGGGGAACTAACTATGGCTACACCTTC	CASSLRGTNYGYTF
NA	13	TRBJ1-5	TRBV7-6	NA	TGTGCCAGCAGCGGCAGGGCCAATCAGCCCCAGCATTTT	CASSGRANQPQHF
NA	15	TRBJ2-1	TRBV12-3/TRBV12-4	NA	TGTGCCAGCAGTTTAGCGCTAACTAGTGGGAATGAGCAGTTCTTC	CASSLALTSGNEQFF
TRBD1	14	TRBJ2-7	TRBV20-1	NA	TGCAGTGCTAGTCGCACAGGGGCCCCCTACGAGCAGTACTTC	CSASRTGAPYEQYF
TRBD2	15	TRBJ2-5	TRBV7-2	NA	TGTGCCAGCAGCTTAGGGGGACTAGCGCAAGAGACCCAGTACTTC	CASSLGGLAQETQYF
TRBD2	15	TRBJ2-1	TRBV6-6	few	TGTGCCAGCAGTTACTCGAGACTAGCGGGGAATGAGCAGTTCTTC	CASSYSRLAGNEQFF
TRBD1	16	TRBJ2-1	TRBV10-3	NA	TGTGCCATCAGCCCCCTTAGGGGACAGGGAGGCAATGAGCAGTTCTTC	CAISPLRGQGGNEQFF
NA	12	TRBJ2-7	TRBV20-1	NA	TGCAGTGCGGAATCCGGAGGATACGAGCAGTACTTC	CSAESGGYEQYF
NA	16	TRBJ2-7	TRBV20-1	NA	TGCAGTGCTAGAGGTTTAGGAAAAGCGCAGGGCCACGAGCAGTACTTC	CSARGLGKAQGHEQYF
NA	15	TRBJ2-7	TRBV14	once	TGTGCCAGCAGCGACCGTCAAGGATTTGGGTACGAGCAGTACTTC	CASSDRQGFGYEQYF
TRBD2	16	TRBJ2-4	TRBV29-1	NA	TGCAGCGTTGACGGGACTAGCGGGGGGGGTAAAAACATTCAGTACTTC	CSVDGTSGGGKNIQYF
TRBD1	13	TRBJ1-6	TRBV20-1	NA	TGCAGTGCTAGGACAGGGTATAATTCACCCCTCCACTTT	CSARTGYNSPLHF
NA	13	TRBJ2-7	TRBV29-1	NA	TGCAGCGTTGAAGATCCGGACACCTACGAGCAGTACTTC	CSVEDPDTYEQYF
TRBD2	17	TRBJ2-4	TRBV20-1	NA	TGCAGTGCTAGGCGGGGGGGGCTTCGTTCGGCCAAAAACATTCAGTACTTC	CSARRGGLRSAKNIQYF
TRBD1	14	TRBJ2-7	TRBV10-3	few	TGTGCCATCAGCTCGGACAGGATCTCCTACGAGCAGTACTTC	CAISSDRISYEQYF
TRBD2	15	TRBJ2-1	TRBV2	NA	TGTGCCAGCAGAATAGCGGGGGGGCACTACAATGAGCAGTTCTTC	CASRIAGGHYNEQFF
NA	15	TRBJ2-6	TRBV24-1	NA	TGTGCCACCAGTCGTTCAGGCTCTGGGGCCAACGTCCTGACTTTC	CATSRSGSGANVLTF
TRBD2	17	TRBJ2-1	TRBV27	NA	TGTGCCAGCAGTCCTCCACACGCTAGCGGGGGAAACAATGAGCAGTTCTTC	CASSPPHASGGNNEQFF
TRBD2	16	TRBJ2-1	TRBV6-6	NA	TGTGCCAGCAGTGCTGGACTAGCGGTCACTTGCAATGAGCAGTTCTTC	CASSAGLAVTCNEQFF
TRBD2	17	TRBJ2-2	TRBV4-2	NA	TGTGCCAGCAGCCAAGTTAAGGTTGCTAGCGGGGGCGGGGAGCTGTTTTTT	CASSQVKVASGGGELFF
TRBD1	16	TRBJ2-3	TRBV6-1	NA	TGTGCCAGCACTCTTCCCGCGGGACAGGGAACAGATACGCAGTATTTT	CASTLPAGQGTDTQYF
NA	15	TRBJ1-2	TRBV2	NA	TGTGCCAGCAGTTTTCCCCGGGGGGGAAATGATGGCTACACCTTC	CASSFPRGGNDGYTF
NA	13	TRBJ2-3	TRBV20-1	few	TGCAGTGCTCAAACAGGGTTAACGGATACGCAGTATTTT	CSAQTGLTDTQYF
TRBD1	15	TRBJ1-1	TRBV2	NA	TGTGCCAGCAGTGGCCACAGGGGGCGGAACACTGAAGCTTTCTTT	CASSGHRGRNTEAFF
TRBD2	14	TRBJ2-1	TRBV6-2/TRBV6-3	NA	TGTGCCAGCAGGTACCCGGGACTAGCATATGAGCAGTTCTTC	CASRYPGLAYEQFF
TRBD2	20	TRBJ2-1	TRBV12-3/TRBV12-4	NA	TGTGCCAGCAGTTCACGTGGACTAGCGGGGGTACGGGTCTCCTACAATGAGCAGTTCTTC	CASSSRGLAGVRVSYNEQFF
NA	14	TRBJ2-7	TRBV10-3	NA	TGTGCCATCAGCCCCTTGCGGGACTCGGGGGAGCAGTACTTC	CAISPLRDSGEQYF